The 21 T cell receptor beta chains below come from one sample, sequenced in a study of OX40 agonist ivuxolimab in advanced cancers. Measured with immunoSEQ multiplex PCR; TCRdb has only the in-frame clones, and not every one. The sample contains tens of thousands of clones, roughly 90% of which appear only once. The material sequenced was CD4+ or CD8+ T cells sorted from blood, taken in a trial of the OX40 agonist ivuxolimab. The receptors derive from an adult with an advanced solid tumor such as melanoma, head and neck, liver or kidney cancer.

The chain links TRBV9 to TRBJ2-7; 11 nucleotides line up with TRBD2. From germline, CDR1 is SGDLS and CDR2 YYNGEE. The CDR3 runs 17 residues. V lost 4 bases, J lost 3 bases, and 12 bases stayed unmatched. CDR3 region: CASSPYFSGGVHYEQYF. The CDR3 nucleotides are TGTGCCAGCAGCCCGTACTTTAGCGGGGGGGTACACTACGAGCAGTACTTC.

The chain joins TRBV4-3 to TRBJ1-5, with no clear D. This CDR3 region has 15 residues. Looked up from germline, CDR1 is LGHNA and CDR2 is YSLEER. The V gene lost 1 base and the J gene lost 3 bases, with 10 bases spanning the gap. This chain's CDR3 is CASSQVSGNNQPQHF. The DNA for the CDR3 is TGCGCCAGCAGCCAAGTTTCAGGAAACAATCAGCCCCAGCATTTT.

The V call is TRBV19, the J call TRBJ2-3, with D possibly matching TRBD2 (7 bases). V was clipped by 2 bases and J by 3 bases, with 12 bases between them. The CDR3 has 15 amino acids. The germline V gene encodes CDR1 LNHDA and CDR2 SQIVND (reference sequence). As DNA, the CDR3 is TGTGCCAGTAGTATAAGGGGGGGGTGGACAGATACGCAGTATTTT. This translates into CASSIRGGWTDTQYF.

This clone was observed a single time. The V and J genes are TRBV5-1 and TRBJ2-1, with 11 bases fitting TRBD2. Looked up from germline, CDR1 is SGHRS and CDR2 is YFSETQ. The CDR3 consists of 18 residues. The trim removed 1 base at V and 1 base at J, leaving 7 bases unmatched. Here the CDR3 reads CASSLYSGGAPSYNEQFF. The CDR3 coding sequence is TGCGCCAGCAGCTTGTATAGCGGGGGGGCACCTTCCTACAATGAGCAGTTCTTC.

The V and J genes are TRBV14 and TRBJ1-6; 7 nucleotides agree with TRBD1. CDR3 length: 16 residues. Germline trimming cut 4 bases from V and 9 bases from J; bases unmatched to any gene: 12. Germline CDR1 and CDR2: SGHDN and FVKESK. This chain's CDR3 is CASSPRDSTRLSPLHF. The CDR3 DNA sequence: TGTGCCAGCAGCCCAAGGGACAGTACGAGGCTTTCACCCCTCCACTTT.

In DNA, the CDR3 is TGTGCCGCACTCGACAGGACTCACTACGAGCAGTACTTC. It translates to CAALDRTHYEQYF. The chain is built from TRBV6-1 and TRBJ2-7; D perhaps matches TRBD1 (6 bases). Germline-derived CDR1 and CDR2 are MNHNS and SASEGT. Trimming pared 11 bases from V and 3 bases from J, leaving 17 bases between. This CDR3 contains 13 residues.

The chain has TRBV10-3 and TRBJ1-1; D uncertain. The germline CDR1 and CDR2 sequences are ENHRY and SYGVKD. CDR3 size: 15 residues. V dropped 4 bases and J dropped 0 bases, with 12 bases sitting between them. CDR3 DNA sequence: TGTGCCATCAGTGTATCGGTTGGGATGAACACTGAAGCTTTCTTT. Residues: CAISVSVGMNTEAFF.

The sample holds a few counts of this clone. The chain joins TRBV30 to TRBJ2-1; perhaps TRBD2 as D (5 bases). Trimming stripped 7 bases from V and 2 bases from J, with 12 bases between. Germline CDR1 and CDR2: GTSNPN and SVGIG (reference sequence). There are 13 residues in the CDR3. CDR3 loop: CASEALPYNEQFF. The CDR3 region has the DNA TGTGCCTCGGAGGCATTGCCCTACAATGAGCAGTTCTTC.

The CDR3 here is CASSLETGANEQFF. In DNA, the CDR3 is TGTGCCAGCAGCTTAGAGACGGGGGCAAATGAGCAGTTCTTC. The genes are TRBV7-8 and TRBJ2-1, with D perhaps given as TRBD1 or TRBD2 (6 bases each). The CDR3 covers 14 residues. Germline-derived CDR1 and CDR2 are SGHVS and FQNEAQ. Between the trimmed V and J ends, which lost 1 base and 7 bases, there was a span of 11 bases.

The chain combines TRBV19 with TRBJ1-2; 8 bases are a match to TRBD1. V dropped 4 bases and J dropped 0; count of bases not matched to a gene: 7. The CDR3 length is 16 residues. The germline V gene has CDR1 LNHDA and CDR2 SQIVND (reference sequence). CDR3 in amino acids: CASSNWDRTTNYGYTF. CDR3 in DNA: TGTGCCAGTAGTAATTGGGACAGGACGACTAACTATGGCTACACCTTC.

This chain links TRBV7-9 with TRBJ2-3; unclear D gene. V was shortened by 5 bases and J by 6 bases, with 18 bases between the two germline ends. This CDR3 is built from 15 residues. The germline CDR1 and CDR2 sequences are SEHNR and FQNEAQ (reference sequence). In nucleotides, the CDR3 is TGTGCCAGCAGCACGCGTGTTAACGCGAGGGATACGCAGTATTTT. Translating it yields CASSTRVNARDTQYF. Full variable domain (missing parts from reference TRBV7-9 and TRBJ2-3): DTGVSQNPRHKITKRGQNVTFRCDPISEHNRLYWYRQTLGQGPEFLTYFQNEAQLEKSRLLSDRFSAERPKGSFSTLEIQRTEQGDSAMYLCASSTRVNARDTQYFGPGTRLTVL.

The chain employs TRBV7-9 and TRBJ1-1, with 7 bases lining up with TRBD1. Germline trimming cut 5 bases from V and 3 bases from J; bases unmatched to any gene: 3. Germline CDR1 SEHNR, CDR2 FQNEAQ (reference sequence). This CDR3 is built from 13 residues. CDR3 coding DNA: TGTGCCAGCAGCGACAGGGCAGACACTGAAGCTTTCTTT. This encodes CASSDRADTEAFF.

The chain uses TRBV4-2 and TRBJ2-7; D gene uncertain. The CDR3 extends over 13 amino acids. Trimming pared 3 bases from V and 3 bases from J, leaving 9 bases between. CDR1 is LGHNA and CDR2 is YNFKEQ in the germline V gene. The CDR3 sequence: CASSQATFYEQYF. The CDR3 DNA reads as TGTGCCAGCAGCCAGGCAACTTTCTACGAGCAGTACTTC.

The chain couples TRBV6-6 to TRBJ2-1; possible D gene TRBD1, 6 bases. V lost 0 bases and J 5 bases, leaving 14 bases between the germline ends. The CDR3 runs 16 residues. The germline CDR1 and CDR2 sequences are MNHNY and SVGAGI (reference sequence). CDR3 DNA sequence: TGTGCCAGCAGTTACTCCAGGGGCCGAAGGGACAATGAGCAGTTCTTC. This gives the protein CASSYSRGRRDNEQFF.

This clone was observed a single time. The chain couples TRBV5-1 to TRBJ1-2; 9 positions match TRBD1. The CDR3 covers 17 residues. Germline loops: CDR1 SGHRS, CDR2 YFSETQ. J lost 0 bases, V lost 1 base, and 7 bases had no gene match. DNA for the CDR3: TGCGCCAGCAGCTTGACAGGGGGCGAAGTAACTAACTATGGCTACACCTTC. This sequence encodes CASSLTGGEVTNYGYTF. Together with reference TRBV5-1 and TRBJ1-2, the CDR3 gives the full variable domain: KAGVTQTPRYLIKTRGQQVTLSCSPISGHRSVSWYQQTPGQGLQFLFEYFSETQRNKGNFPGRFSGRQFSNSRSEMNVSTLELGDSALYLCASSLTGGEVTNYGYTFGSGTRLTVV.

The rearrangement joins TRBV7-8 to TRBJ1-3, with D unclear. The CDR3 is made up of 16 amino acids. Germline lookup yields CDR1 SGHVS and CDR2 FQNEAQ. The germline V and J ends were trimmed by 1 base and 0 bases, with 10 bases remaining between them. The CDR3 DNA reads as TGTGCCAGCAGCTTAGGTTTGGGGTCCTCTGGAAACACCATATATTTT. Encoded protein: CASSLGLGSSGNTIYF.

The chain recombines TRBV5-5 with TRBJ2-1; 7 bases fit TRBD1. The CDR3 is 17 residues long. Germline V CDR1 and CDR2: SGHKS, YYEKEE (reference sequence). V dropped 4 bases and J dropped 2; count of bases not matched to a gene: 12. The CDR3 DNA follows: TGTGCCAGCAGCCCGGATGTCTTAAGGGGGCCCTACAATGAGCAGTTCTTC. Its protein product is CASSPDVLRGPYNEQFF.

This sequence joins TRBV4-1 and TRBJ1-3, with D possibly TRBD1 on 5 matching bases. The CDR3 length is 16 residues. Germline V gene sequence: CDR1 MGHRA, CDR2 YSYEKL. Trimming pared 5 bases from V and 0 bases from J, leaving 14 bases between. CDR3 sequence reads: CASSKNPGTSGNTIYF. In DNA, the CDR3 is TGCGCCAGCAGCAAAAATCCAGGGACCTCTGGAAACACCATATATTTT.

This sequence joins TRBV9 and TRBJ2-3; 7 bases line up with TRBD2. The germline gives CDR1 SGDLS, CDR2 YYNGEE. Unmatched junction bases numbered 11, after V lost 4 bases and J lost 0 bases. The CDR3 has 17 residues. CDR3 DNA sequence: TGTGCCAGCAGCCCCCACTTGCGGGGGACTAGCACAGATACGCAGTATTTT. Translated: CASSPHLRGTSTDTQYF. The whole variable domain, filled in from reference TRBV9 and TRBJ2-3, reads DSGVTQTPKHLITATGQRVTLRCSPRSGDLSVYWYQQSLDQGLQFLIQYYNGEERAKGNILERFSAQQFPDLHSELNLSSLELGDSALYFCASSPHLRGTSTDTQYFGPGTRLTVL.

The chain couples TRBV5-1 to TRBJ1-2; D unresolved. Trimming pared 0 bases from V and 5 bases from J, leaving 14 bases between. The CDR3 has 15 amino acids. CDR1 is SGHRS, CDR2 YFSETQ, per germline. CDR3 loop: CASSLASAAGYGYTF. The DNA for the CDR3 is TGCGCCAGCAGCTTGGCCAGCGCAGCCGGGTATGGCTACACCTTC.

CDR3 nucleotide sequence: TGTGCCAGCAGCCCATATGGGGTTCCAGATACGCAGTATTTT. Protein: CASSPYGVPDTQYF. This sequence joins TRBV14 and TRBJ2-3; D is uncertain. CDR3 length: 14 amino acids. CDR1 is SGHDN and CDR2 is FVKESK in the germline V gene. V lost 4 bases to trimming and J lost 4 bases, with 12 bases between them. Filled out from reference TRBV14 and TRBJ2-3, the complete variable domain reads EAGVTQFPSHSVIEKGQTVTLRCDPISGHDNLYWYRRVMGKEIKFLLHFVKESKQDESGMPNNRFLAERTGGTYSTLKVQPAELEDSGVYFCASSPYGVPDTQYFGPGTRLTVL.